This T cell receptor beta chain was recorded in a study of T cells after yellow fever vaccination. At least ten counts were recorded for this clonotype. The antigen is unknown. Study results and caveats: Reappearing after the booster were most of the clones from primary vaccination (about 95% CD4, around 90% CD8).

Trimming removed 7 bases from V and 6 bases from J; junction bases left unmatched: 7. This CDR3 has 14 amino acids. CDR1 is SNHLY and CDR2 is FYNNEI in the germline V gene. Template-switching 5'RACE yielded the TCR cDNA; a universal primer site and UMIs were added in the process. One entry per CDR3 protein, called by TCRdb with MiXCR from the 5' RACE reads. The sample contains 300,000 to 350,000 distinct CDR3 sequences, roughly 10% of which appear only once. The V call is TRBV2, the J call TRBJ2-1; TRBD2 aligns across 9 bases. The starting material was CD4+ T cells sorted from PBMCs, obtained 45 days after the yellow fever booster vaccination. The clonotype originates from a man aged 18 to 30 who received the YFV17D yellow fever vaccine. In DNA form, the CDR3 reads TGTGCCAGCACAGGCGGGGGGGCCGGCAATGAGCAGTTCTTC. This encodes CASTGGGAGNEQFF. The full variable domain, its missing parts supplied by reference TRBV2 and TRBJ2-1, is EPEVTQTPSHQVTQMGQEVILRCVPISNHLYFYWYRQILGQKVEFLVSFYNNEISEKSEIFDDQFSVERPDGSNFTLKIRSTKLEDSAMYFCASTGGGAGNEQFFGPGTRLTVL.